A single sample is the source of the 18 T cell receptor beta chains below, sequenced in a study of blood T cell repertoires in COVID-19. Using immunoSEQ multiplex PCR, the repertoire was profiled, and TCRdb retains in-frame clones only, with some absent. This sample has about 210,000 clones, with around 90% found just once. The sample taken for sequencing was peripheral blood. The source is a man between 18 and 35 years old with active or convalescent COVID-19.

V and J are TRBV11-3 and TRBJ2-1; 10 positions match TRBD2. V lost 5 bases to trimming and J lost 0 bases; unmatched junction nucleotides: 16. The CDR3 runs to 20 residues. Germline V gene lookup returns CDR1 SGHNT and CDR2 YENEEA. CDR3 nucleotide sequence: TGTGCCAGCAGCATCGGGAGGACTAGCGGACGGAGCAGCTCCTACAATGAGCAGTTCTTC. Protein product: CASSIGRTSGRSSSYNEQFF.

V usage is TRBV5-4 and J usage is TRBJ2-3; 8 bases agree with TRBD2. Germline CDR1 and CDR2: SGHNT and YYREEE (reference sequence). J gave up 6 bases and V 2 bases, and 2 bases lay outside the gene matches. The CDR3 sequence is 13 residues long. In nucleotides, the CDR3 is TGTGCCAGCAGCTTCGGGAGGGACGATACGCAGTATTTT. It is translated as CASSFGRDDTQYF. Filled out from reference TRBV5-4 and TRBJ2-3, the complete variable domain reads ETGVTQSPTHLIKTRGQQVTLRCSSQSGHNTVSWYQQALGQGPQFIFQYYREEENGRGNFPPRFSGLQFPNYSSELNVNALELDDSALYLCASSFGRDDTQYFGPGTRLTVL.

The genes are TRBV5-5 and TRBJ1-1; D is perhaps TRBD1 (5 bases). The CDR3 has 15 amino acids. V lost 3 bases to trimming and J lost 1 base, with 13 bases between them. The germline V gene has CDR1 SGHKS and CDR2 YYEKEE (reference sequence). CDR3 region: CASSSLQDRNTEAFF. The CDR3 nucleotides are TGTGCCAGCAGCTCGCTACAGGATAGGAACACTGAAGCTTTCTTT.

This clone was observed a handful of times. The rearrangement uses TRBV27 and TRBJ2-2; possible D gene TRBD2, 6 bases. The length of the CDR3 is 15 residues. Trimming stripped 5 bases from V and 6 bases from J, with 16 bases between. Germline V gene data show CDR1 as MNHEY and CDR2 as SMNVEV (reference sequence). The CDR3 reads CASSLTSWFAGELFF. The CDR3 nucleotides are TGTGCCAGCAGTCTGACTAGTTGGTTCGCCGGGGAGCTGTTTTTT.

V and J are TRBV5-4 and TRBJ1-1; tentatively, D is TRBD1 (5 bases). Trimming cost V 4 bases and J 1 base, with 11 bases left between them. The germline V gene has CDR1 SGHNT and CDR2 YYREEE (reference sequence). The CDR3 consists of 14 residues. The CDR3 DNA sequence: TGTGCCAGCAGCGCGGGACGGCAGAACACTGAAGCTTTCTTT. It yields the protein CASSAGRQNTEAFF.

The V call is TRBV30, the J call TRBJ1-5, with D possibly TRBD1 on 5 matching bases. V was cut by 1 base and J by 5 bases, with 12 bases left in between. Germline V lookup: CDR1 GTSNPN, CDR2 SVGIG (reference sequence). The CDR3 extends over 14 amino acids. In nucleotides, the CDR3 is TGTGCCTGGAGTGGCGACGGGGGGTATCAGCCCCAGCATTTT. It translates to CAWSGDGGYQPQHF.

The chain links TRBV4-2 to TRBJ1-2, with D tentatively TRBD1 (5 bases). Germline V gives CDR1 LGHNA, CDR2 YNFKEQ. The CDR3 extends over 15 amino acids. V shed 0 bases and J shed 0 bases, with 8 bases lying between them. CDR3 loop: CASSQDRQPNYGYTF. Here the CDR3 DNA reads TGTGCCAGCAGCCAAGATCGACAGCCTAACTATGGCTACACCTTC.

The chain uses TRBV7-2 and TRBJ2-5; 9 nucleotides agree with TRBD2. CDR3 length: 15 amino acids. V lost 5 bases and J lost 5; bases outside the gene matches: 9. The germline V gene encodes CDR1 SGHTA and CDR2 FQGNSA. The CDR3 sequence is CASSPQAGGGETQYF. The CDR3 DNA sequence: TGTGCCAGCAGCCCTCAAGCGGGAGGCGGGGAGACCCAGTACTTC.

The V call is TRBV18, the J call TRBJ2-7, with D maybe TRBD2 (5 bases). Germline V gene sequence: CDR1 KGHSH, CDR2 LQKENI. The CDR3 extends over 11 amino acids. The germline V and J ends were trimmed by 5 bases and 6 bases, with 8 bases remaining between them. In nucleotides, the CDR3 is TGTGCCAGCTCAATTGAGGGCGAGCAGTACTTC. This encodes CASSIEGEQYF.

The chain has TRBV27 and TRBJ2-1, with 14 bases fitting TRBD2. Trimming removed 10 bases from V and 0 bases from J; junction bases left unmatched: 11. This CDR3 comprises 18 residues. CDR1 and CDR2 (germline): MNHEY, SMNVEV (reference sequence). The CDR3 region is CATILTSGRASSYNEQFF. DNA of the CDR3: TGTGCCACCATCCTGACTAGCGGGAGGGCTAGCTCCTACAATGAGCAGTTCTTC.

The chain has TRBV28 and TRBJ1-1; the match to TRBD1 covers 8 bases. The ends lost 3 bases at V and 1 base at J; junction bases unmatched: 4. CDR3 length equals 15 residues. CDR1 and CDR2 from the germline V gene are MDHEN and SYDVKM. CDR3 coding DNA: TGTGCCAGCAGTTTGACAGGACAGGGGAACACTGAAGCTTTCTTT. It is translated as CASSLTGQGNTEAFF. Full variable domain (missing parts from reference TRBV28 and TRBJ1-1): DVKVTQSSRYLVKRTGEKVFLECVQDMDHENMFWYRQDPGLGLRLIYFSYDVKMKEKGDIPEGYSVSREKKERFSLILESASTNQTSMYLCASSLTGQGNTEAFFGQGTRLTVV.

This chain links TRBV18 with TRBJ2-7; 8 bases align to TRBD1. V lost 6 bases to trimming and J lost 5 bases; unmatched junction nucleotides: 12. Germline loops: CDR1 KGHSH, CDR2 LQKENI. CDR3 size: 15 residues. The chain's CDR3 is CASSLKDRVVDEQYF. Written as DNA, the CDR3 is TGTGCCAGCTCCCTGAAGGACAGGGTGGTTGACGAGCAGTACTTC.

CDR3 sequence (DNA): TGTGCCAGCAGCGTTTGGGCCACCGGGGAGCTGTTTTTT. Its protein product is CASSVWATGELFF. This chain links TRBV14 with TRBJ2-2; D gene unclear. CDR1 is SGHDN, CDR2 FVKESK, per germline. The V end was cut by 5 bases, the J end by 4 bases, with 8 bases between. CDR3 length: 13 amino acids.

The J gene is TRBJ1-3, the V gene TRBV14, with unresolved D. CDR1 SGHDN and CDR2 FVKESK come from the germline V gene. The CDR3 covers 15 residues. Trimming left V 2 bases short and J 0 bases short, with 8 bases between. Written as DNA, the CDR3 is TGTGCCAGCAGCCAACCAGCTAGCTCTGGAAACACCATATATTTT. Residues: CASSQPASSGNTIYF.

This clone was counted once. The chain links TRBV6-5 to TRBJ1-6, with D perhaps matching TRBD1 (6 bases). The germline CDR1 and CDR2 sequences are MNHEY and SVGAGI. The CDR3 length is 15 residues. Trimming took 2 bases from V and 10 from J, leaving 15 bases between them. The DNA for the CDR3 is TGTGCCAGCAGTTACGGCCACAGGGTGGGCTCACCCCTCCACTTT. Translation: CASSYGHRVGSPLHF.

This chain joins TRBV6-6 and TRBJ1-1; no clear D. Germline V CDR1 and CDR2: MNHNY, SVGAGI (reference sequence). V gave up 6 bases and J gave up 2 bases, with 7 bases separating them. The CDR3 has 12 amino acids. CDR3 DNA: TGTGCCAGCAGGCAGTCTAACACTGAAGCTTTCTTT. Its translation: CASRQSNTEAFF.

The CDR3 DNA reads TGTGCCAGCAGCTTGGGGGGGCGGGTTAATGAGCAGTTCTTC. Translation gives CASSLGGRVNEQFF. The J gene is TRBJ2-1, the V gene TRBV5-4; D possibly corresponds to TRBD1 (6 bases). The germline CDR1 and CDR2 sequences are SGHNT and YYREEE (reference sequence). CDR3 length: 14 residues. V dropped 0 bases and J dropped 7 bases, with 11 bases sitting between them.

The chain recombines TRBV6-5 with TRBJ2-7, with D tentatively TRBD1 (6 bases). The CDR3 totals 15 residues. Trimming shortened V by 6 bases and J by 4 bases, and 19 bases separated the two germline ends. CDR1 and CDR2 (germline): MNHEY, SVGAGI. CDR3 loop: CASRDVRRGGYEQYF. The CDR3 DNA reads TGTGCCAGCAGGGACGTCAGGCGAGGGGGTTACGAGCAGTACTTC.